This TCR beta chain was found in a study of metastatic and nonmetastatic thyroid tumors. Study background: From malignant and benign thyroid patients, repertoires in blood and in tumor or nodule tissue were compared.

This clone was recorded many times. Its cognate antigen is unknown. TCRdb re-processed the PCR reads through MiXCR. The profile shows 20,000 to 25,000 clones, less than 20% of them singletons. Thyroid surgery was performed in patients who had received no treatment beforehand. Trimming cost V 2 bases and J 0 bases; bases outside gene matches: 5. There are 18 residues in the CDR3. Germline V gene data show CDR1 as SGHNT and CDR2 as YYREEE (reference sequence). Study-level points and caveats: The study reportedly found significantly higher TCR beta diversity in malignant thyroid tumors than benign nodules, in blood and tumor.

V usage is TRBV5-4 and J usage is TRBJ2-3; 14 nucleotides match TRBD2. The TCR comes from a female donor with papillary thyroid cancer or a benign thyroid nodule (not recorded which). Some clones in this sample may be carry-over from other donors' samples. Material: blood. For the CDR3, the DNA is TGTGCCAGCAGCTTTCGACTAGCGGGGGGGAGGAGCACAGATACGCAGTATTTT. This sequence encodes CASSFRLAGGRSTDTQYF.